This T cell receptor beta chain stems from a study of blood T cell repertoires in COVID-19. Study-wide context: Specimens from acute and convalescent COVID-19 originated in the United States, Italy and Spain. PBMCs, B-cell-depleted T cells, or T cells provided the cDNA or gDNA that made up the material.

How the authors handled the data: Quantification of nucleated cells was approximated via reference gene primer amplification. TCRdb keeps only in-frame clones here, not all; method: immunoSEQ multiplex PCR. Clone size and the V and J calls come from that table; the DNA yielded D and trimming. The sample has about 130,000 clones, approximately 74% seen once; the top ten hold around 5.2%. The sequence derives from a man in his 60s with acute or convalescent COVID-19. Sequencing was carried out using peripheral blood.

The CDR3 sequence is CASGSEGQGGETQYF. CDR3 nucleotide sequence: TGTGCCAGCGGCTCCGAGGGACAGGGCGGAGAGACCCAGTACTTC. The chain joins TRBV25-1 to TRBJ2-5; TRBD1 agrees at 9 bases. Germline CDR1 and CDR2: MGHDK and SYGVNS. The CDR3 covers 15 residues. The ends lost 8 bases at V and 4 bases at J; junction bases unmatched: 11.